This T cell receptor (beta chain) was captured in a study of regulatory T cells in long-lasting Graves disease (dated by TCRdb to 2020 to 2023). For context, the study as a whole: Newly diagnosed Graves' disease patients had taken antithyroid drugs for less than 3 months. Patients with persistent Graves' disease were compared with patients with newly diagnosed Graves' disease using TCR sequencing and RNA sequencing of peripheral blood. The study was registered as a clinical trial and conducted in China. A total of about 33 samples underwent TCR sequencing, from around 13 patients with persistent Graves' disease and around 20 patients with newly diagnosed Graves' disease. Paper-wide results and their limitations: Compared with newly diagnosed patients, patients with persistent Graves' disease had lower TCR Shannon entropy and fewer highly expanded clones, which suggests clonal expansion. As a limitation, the authors acknowledged that the small sample size may reduce accuracy. TRBV28, TRBJ1-2 and TRBJ2-5 were preferentially used in persistent disease, while TRBV20-1 and TRBJ2-1 were favored in newly diagnosed disease. Because the primary lesion, thyroid tissue, could not be accessed, the study looked at peripheral blood alone. More public clonotypes were shared among persistent patients (under 3,000) than among newly diagnosed patients (approximately 930). Sequencing and analysis were limited to the TCR beta chain.

Regarding this clonotype: Its specific antigen is unknown. No per-base quality is available; no much larger clone lies one base away.

This specimen's time point label, interpreted: newly diagnosed GD, antithyroid drugs for less than 3 months. RNA was extracted from PBMCs in TRIzol for both TCR sequencing and RNA sequencing. The diagnosis of Graves' disease was made according to American Thyroid Association guidelines. The patients came from an endocrinology department in Xi'an, China. From each patient, approximately 10 milliliters of peripheral blood was collected into an EDTA anticoagulant tube. Ficoll Paque Plus density gradient separation was used to isolate PBMCs, and no additional T cell sorting was done. An Agilent 2100 Bioanalyzer and agarose gel were used to check RNA quality, while a NanoDrop 2000 measured RNA concentration. The CDR3 runs 12 residues from the cysteine to the phenylalanine. Only the CDR3 DNA is retained, 36 bases long and in frame from the first base. Relative to germline, V is 4 bases shorter and J is 9 bases shorter, with 13 bases between their ends. The CDR1 and CDR2 encoded by the germline V gene (reference sequence) are GTSNPN and SVGIG.

The protocol used for the library was multiplex PCR. Instrument used: Illumina HiSeq 4000. To build TCR beta libraries, CDR3 regions were amplified by Arm-PCR using iRepertoire HTBI primers. Before sequencing, the PCR products underwent gel purification. On the study's bioinformatics: Across samples, some 62 TRBV and 13 to 15 TRBJ segments were identified and used for gene usage analysis of CDR3 amino acid clonotypes. Filtered high-quality paired reads were merged into contigs using COPE and FqMerger. BLAST was used to align contigs to the IMGT TRBV, TRBD and TRBJ reference genes, and CDR3 was defined following IMGT. Clonotypes above 0.1% frequency were classified as highly expanded clones. Shannon entropy was used to measure repertoire diversity, and the Gini coefficient was used to measure V-J evenness. Public clonotypes were defined as clonotypes shared by more than one individual. TCRdb reprocessed the public reads (quality trimming at Q25 with fastp, clone calling with MiXCR) and kept in-frame beta chains. Rows with one shared CDR3 protein collapse into an entry with the most common genes and DNA. In this record, the V and J calls reflect TCRdb's handling and not the investigators' own analysis. This sample lists approximately 560,000 distinct CDR3 sequences; about 16% were detected once. The top ten constitute around 11% of the sample.

The data were also submitted as part of a second study, on T cells in Graves' hyperthyroidism and ophthalmopathy. As the second paper documents: Graves' hyperthyroidism was defined as stable when no progression to ophthalmopathy occurred over 18 months of follow-up. Hyperthyroidism patients were newly diagnosed, with disease duration under 2 months, and aged 18 to 65 years. Exclusion was applied to patients with uncontrolled infections, other autoimmune diseases, pregnancy or lactation. Diagnoses were based on clinical symptoms, serum thyroxine and TRAb, thyroid ultrasound and orbital computed tomography. For the first round of RT-PCR on the TCR CDR3, the HTBI primer set was used together with the Qiagen OneStep RT-PCR kit. Most expanded thyroid clonotypes (frequency above 0.001) were also detected in blood, a finding suggesting that blood repertoires may reflect thyroid immune responses. Ophthalmopathy was separated from stable hyperthyroidism by a 13 V-J signature model, with about 88% sensitivity and about 81% specificity obtained in cross-validation and 80%/75% obtained in testing. During validation, the model predicted progression to ophthalmopathy a median of approximately 6.5 months ahead of onset, with roughly 65% sensitivity and about 75% specificity. TCR V-J signatures able to tell the groups apart were searched for in a discovery cohort of 95 to 100 patients, of whom more than 40 had Graves' ophthalmopathy and around 57 had stable Graves' hyperthyroidism. An independent validation cohort of fewer than 20 hyperthyroidism patients and about 16 patients who later progressed to ophthalmopathy tested prospective prediction of ophthalmopathy. The approximately 98 discovery patients were randomly divided into training and test sets at a 7:3 ratio. In roughly six Graves' hyperthyroidism patients, the study also compared T-cell repertoires from thyroid tissue with T-cell repertoires from blood. Once sampling was done, hyperthyroidism patients were given methimazole at a starting dose of 30 mg daily, whereas ophthalmopathy patients were given high-dose intravenous methylprednisolone. A second multiplex PCR round built the libraries, followed by size selection and purification. Paired-end sequencing of the libraries was performed with 100 bp reads on an Illumina HiSeq2000. SOAPnuke was used to process the raw data, with reads discarded if the reads contained adapters or uncalled bases, had a mean Phred below 15, or lacked an exact constant-primer or identifier match. High-quality paired reads were merged with COPE v1.2.5, and unique nucleotide sequences were defined as clonotypes. MiTCR v1.1 was used to align clonotypes to the IMGT TRBV, TRBD and TRBJ reference segments. Analysis was restricted to V-J combinations with a frequency above 0.0001, which covered roughly 99% of repertoires. A TCS score was defined as the ratio of F50 (clonal expansion) to E x V (chaos), with BLOSUM62-based TCRdist applied between CDR3 peptides within each V-J. Welch's t-statistics and random forest reduced fewer than 600 V-J features to 13, which were used in a naive Bayes classifier (R e1071). No statistical method was used to fix the sample size in advance, and group allocation was not hidden from the investigators. According to the paper, TCR Vbeta CDR3 sequencing was carried out on 120 to 150 peripheral blood samples, which came from fewer than 50 ophthalmopathy, around 74 hyperthyroidism and some 17 progressor patients.

The origin of this receptor is a man between 18 and 35 years old with Graves disease. Donor details come from another sample of the same person, matched by shared clones. The V and J segments used are TRBV30 and TRBJ1-3, with TRBD1 tentatively as D gene (5 bases match). Sequencing used peripheral blood mononuclear cells (PBMCs), obtained at new diagnosis, from a patient treated with antithyroid drugs. The DNA sequence is as follows: TGTGCCTGGAAGGGCGCGGGACCCACCATATATTTT. This translates into CAWKGAGPTIYF.